What follows are 11 T cell receptor beta chains derived from one specimen sequenced in a study of blood T cell repertoires in COVID-19. Profiling relied on immunoSEQ multiplex PCR, and the TCRdb table lists in-frame clones only, not all of them. The sample records more than 95,000 clones, about four fifths being singletons. Specimen: peripheral blood. The receptors originated from a woman aged 80 or over with active or convalescent COVID-19.

This clone was recorded once. This rearrangement joins TRBV18 to TRBJ1-6; 7 nucleotides line up with TRBD1. The V gene's germline CDR1 is KGHSH and CDR2 LQKENI. V dropped 6 bases and J dropped 9; count of bases not matched to a gene: 11. There are 15 residues in the CDR3. This CDR3 is CASSPSKGAFSPLHF. The CDR3 region has the DNA TGTGCCAGCTCCCCTTCTAAGGGGGCCTTTTCACCCCTCCACTTT.

This clone has a single count. This same CDR3 is encoded by further DNA sequences in the sample. The V call is TRBV4-3, the J call TRBJ2-7, with TRBD2 matching 8 bases. The germline V gene has CDR1 LGHNA and CDR2 YSLEER. The CDR3 is 15 amino acids. V trimming: 0 bases; J trimming: 4 bases; junction bases outside the gene matches: 5. Written as DNA, the CDR3 is TGCGCCAGCAGCCAAGATCGGGGGGGCTCTTACGAGCAGTACTTC. Amino acid sequence: CASSQDRGGSYEQYF.

This sequence joins TRBV24-1 and TRBJ2-7; 11 bases are shared with TRBD2. Germline CDR1 is KGHDR and CDR2 is SFDVKD. The V segment lost 4 bases and the J segment 2 bases; nucleotides outside the gene matches: 9. The CDR3 contains 17 residues. The CDR3 region has the DNA TGTGCCACCAGTGACCAGCCGGGACTAGCGGACCCCTACGAGCAGTACTTC. This sequence encodes CATSDQPGLADPYEQYF.

The CDR3 protein is CASSLSLTGQETQYF. The CDR3 DNA reads as TGTGCCAGCTCCCTATCTCTGACAGGGCAGGAGACCCAGTACTTC. The chain recombines TRBV18 with TRBJ2-5; TRBD1 matches at 7 bases. Germline CDR1 reads KGHSH; CDR2 reads LQKENI. The CDR3 runs to 15 residues. V shed 6 bases and J 5 bases; nucleotides not matched to a gene: 12.

The chain is built from TRBV7-8 and TRBJ1-5, with 7 nucleotides matching TRBD1. The CDR3 is 17 amino acids. Germline CDR1 and CDR2: SGHVS and FQNEAQ. After removal of 1 base from V and 2 bases from J, the junction contained 8 bases not matched to a gene. CDR3 nucleotide sequence: TGTGCCAGCAGCTTAGTACTGACAGGGAGAGGCAATCAGCCCCAGCATTTT. This codes for CASSLVLTGRGNQPQHF.

The rearrangement links TRBV7-3 to TRBJ2-1; TRBD1 aligns across 10 bases. The CDR3 spans 15 residues. Germline CDR1 reads SGHTA; CDR2 reads FQGTGA. The J segment lost 5 bases and the V segment lost 5 bases, leaving 6 bases of the junction unmatched. The CDR3 DNA follows: TGTGCCAGCAGCCCAATGGGACAGGGGAACAATGAGCAGTTCTTC. Translation: CASSPMGQGNNEQFF.

The J gene is TRBJ1-2, the V gene TRBV28; no clear D gene. This CDR3 is 11 amino acids long. The ends were cut back, 7 bases at V and 4 bases at J, with 7 bases in the middle. CDR1 is MDHEN and CDR2 is SYDVKM in the germline V gene. CDR3 nucleotides: TGTGCCAGCAAGGGAGGCTATGGCTACACCTTC. Translated: CASKGGYGYTF.

J is TRBJ1-1 and V is TRBV9, with 7 nucleotides matching TRBD1. This CDR3 region has 15 residues. The germline gives CDR1 SGDLS, CDR2 YYNGEE. V lost 4 bases and J lost 0; bases outside the gene matches: 6. The CDR3 is CASSMSTGMNTEAFF. The CDR3, as DNA: TGTGCCAGCAGCATGTCGACAGGGATGAACACTGAAGCTTTCTTT.

The CDR3 reads CAGGGGETQYF. The CDR3 DNA reads as TGTGCCGGGGGGGGAGGGGAGACCCAGTACTTC. This sequence joins TRBV30 and TRBJ2-5; 7 bases line up with TRBD2. The CDR3 has 11 residues. V shed 8 bases, J shed 5 bases, and the junction held 5 bases outside the gene matches. Per germline, CDR1 GTSNPN and CDR2 SVGIG (reference sequence).

The gene calls are TRBV6-5 and TRBJ1-6; no definite D call. Trimming pared 6 bases from V and 8 bases from J, leaving 14 bases between. From germline, CDR1 is MNHEY and CDR2 SVGAGI. This CDR3 has 14 residues. The CDR3, as DNA: TGTGCCAGCAGGCGTGGGTTTGAGGATTCACCCCTCCACTTT. This sequence encodes CASRRGFEDSPLHF.

This clone was seen more than once but under ten times. The CDR3 region is CASSPRDRGLQFF. The CDR3, as DNA: TGTGCCAGCAGCCCCCGGGACAGGGGTCTGCAGTTCTTC. V and J are TRBV11-1 and TRBJ2-1, with 10 bases lining up with TRBD1. CDR3 length equals 13 residues. Germline V lookup: CDR1 SGHAT, CDR2 FQDESV (reference sequence). After removal of 5 bases from V and 12 bases from J, the junction contained 7 bases not matched to a gene.